The 10 T cell receptor beta chains below were found in one sample sequenced in a study of T cell responses to AZD1222 COVID-19 vaccine. Profiled with immunoSEQ multiplex PCR; TCRdb holds only in-frame clones, not every one. The table records some 150,000 clones, approximately 89% of them present only once. The sequencing here drew on peripheral blood, taken on day 0 of MenACWY control vaccination. The receptors were sampled from an adult in good health.

The chain uses TRBV19 and TRBJ2-1; TRBD2 matches 12 bases. Trimming took 0 bases from V and 10 from J; bases not matched to a gene: 10. Germline-derived CDR1 and CDR2 are LNHDA and SQIVND (reference sequence). This CDR3 is 17 amino acids long. The CDR3 DNA reads as TGTGCCAGTAGTATAGATCAGGAACTAGCGGGGGGAGGAGAGCAGTTCTTC. Its translation: CASSIDQELAGGGEQFF.

This clone appeared once. The chain recombines TRBV7-2 with TRBJ1-5, with unresolved D. The CDR3 loop spans 13 amino acids. Germline values: CDR1 SGHTA, CDR2 FQGNSA. The V end lost 3 bases, the J end lost 7 bases, and 10 bases lay between the germline ends. For the CDR3, the DNA is TGTGCCAGCAGCTTTGATGCGAACCAGCCCCAGCATTTT. Amino acids: CASSFDANQPQHF.

The chain employs TRBV24-1 and TRBJ2-7; D may be TRBD1 or TRBD2 (5 bases each). CDR3 length: 17 amino acids. V dropped 3 bases and J dropped 1 base, with 18 bases sitting between them. Germline V gene sequence: CDR1 KGHDR, CDR2 SFDVKD. CDR3 loop: CATSDSPVWGPSYEQYF. The CDR3 DNA reads as TGTGCCACCAGTGATAGCCCTGTATGGGGACCATCCTACGAGCAGTACTTC.

This sequence joins TRBV3-1 (or the pseudogene TRBV3-2) and TRBJ2-2; D is undetermined. The V gene's germline CDR1 is LGHDT and CDR2 YNNKEL (reference sequence). The V and J ends lost 3 bases and 2 bases respectively, with 10 bases between them. This CDR3 spans 15 amino acids. The CDR3: CASSQGWKNTGELFF. The CDR3 nucleotides are TGTGCCAGCAGCCAGGGCTGGAAAAACACCGGGGAGCTGTTTTTT.

This clone was observed a handful of times. The V call is TRBV7-3, the J call TRBJ1-6; D might be TRBD1 (5 bases). There are 15 residues in the CDR3. The V end was cut by 2 bases, the J end by 7 bases, with 12 bases between. Germline assignment: CDR1 SGHTA and CDR2 FQGTGA. CDR3: CASSLVPDSNSPLHF. In nucleotides, the CDR3 is TGTGCCAGCAGCTTAGTCCCAGACAGCAATTCACCCCTCCACTTT.

The J gene is TRBJ1-4, the V gene TRBV19; tentative D call: TRBD1 (6 bases). V shed 3 bases and J shed 8 bases, with 13 bases lying between them. The CDR3 has 14 amino acids. In germline, CDR1 is LNHDA, CDR2 SQIVND (reference sequence). This chain's CDR3 is CASSISHRDEKLFF. DNA of the CDR3: TGTGCCAGTAGTATTTCCCACAGGGACGAAAAACTGTTTTTT.

This rearrangement joins TRBV9 to TRBJ2-2; 9 bases align to TRBD2. Germline trimming cut 4 bases from V and 8 bases from J; bases unmatched to any gene: 15. The CDR3 loop spans 17 amino acids. Germline CDR1 SGDLS, CDR2 YYNGEE. Here the CDR3 DNA reads TGTGCCAGCAGCCCCACGGGGGGGAGCGGGGGGCAAGGGGAGCTGTTTTTT. It codes for CASSPTGGSGGQGELFF.

The chain has TRBV2 and TRBJ2-3; tentatively, D is TRBD2 (5 bases). The CDR3 is made up of 18 amino acids. Germline V lookup: CDR1 SNHLY, CDR2 FYNNEI. The V gene lost 4 bases and the J gene lost 2 bases, with 22 bases spanning the gap. CDR3 bases: TGTGCCAGCAGTGGAAACGACGGTGTGGGAGCGACCACAGATACGCAGTATTTT. Translation gives CASSGNDGVGATTDTQYF.

V gene TRBV11-3 combines with J gene TRBJ2-3, with D unclear. The CDR3 is 13 residues long. Germline-derived CDR1 and CDR2 are SGHNT and YENEEA. Trimming removed 0 bases at V and 3 bases at J, with 4 bases between. For the CDR3, the DNA is TGTGCCAGCAGCTTAGATAGAACAGATACGCAGTATTTT. Residues: CASSLDRTDTQYF.

V is TRBV4-2 and J is TRBJ1-2; 9 nucleotides agree with TRBD1. The CDR3 contains 16 residues. From germline, CDR1 is LGHNA and CDR2 YNFKEQ. V shed 1 base, J shed 7 bases, and the junction held 10 bases outside the gene matches. Here the CDR3 DNA reads TGTGCCAGCAGCCAAGTTGGAATCCGGACAGGGGCTGGCTACACCTTC. Protein sequence: CASSQVGIRTGAGYTF.